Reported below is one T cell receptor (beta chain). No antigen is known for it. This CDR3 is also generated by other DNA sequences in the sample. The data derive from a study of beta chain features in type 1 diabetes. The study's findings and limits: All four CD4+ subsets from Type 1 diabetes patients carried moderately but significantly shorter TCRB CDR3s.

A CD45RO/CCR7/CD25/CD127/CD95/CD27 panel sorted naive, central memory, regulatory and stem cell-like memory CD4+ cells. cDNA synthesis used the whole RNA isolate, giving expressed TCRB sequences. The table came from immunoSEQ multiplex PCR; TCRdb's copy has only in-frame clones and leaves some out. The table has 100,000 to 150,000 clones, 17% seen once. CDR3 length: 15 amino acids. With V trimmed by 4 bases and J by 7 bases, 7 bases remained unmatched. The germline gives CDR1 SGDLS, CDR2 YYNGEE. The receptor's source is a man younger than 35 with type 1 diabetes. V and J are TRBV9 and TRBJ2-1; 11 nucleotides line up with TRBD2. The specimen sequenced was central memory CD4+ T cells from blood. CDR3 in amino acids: CASSPRLAGRNEQFF. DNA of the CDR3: TGTGCCAGCAGCCCCAGACTAGCGGGGAGGAATGAGCAGTTCTTC.